The rows below give T cell receptor beta chains drawn from one sample of a study of chemoradiotherapy in HPV16-positive cancers. Some clones are missing from TCRdb's copy, which holds only in-frame ones; the method was immunoSEQ multiplex PCR. Among 960 or so clones, around 91% were seen once, and the ten largest hold around 4.7%. Sequenced here: tumor tissue, sampled from a patient who underwent chemoradiotherapy. The source of these receptors is a human donor with HPV-associated anogenital cancer. Both conserved end residues are part of each CDR3. The D gene is left open where the match is weak. The size entry is marked missing in some rows and otherwise reads once, few, many or a size class.

clone size,J gene,V gene,D gene,CDR3 length,CDR3 DNA,CDR3 protein
NA,TRBJ1-4,TRBV11-2,NA,15,TGTGCCAGCAGCTTAGTAGTAGGGGCCGGTGAAAAACTGTTTTTT,CASSLVVGAGEKLFF
NA,TRBJ2-5,TRBV5-1,TRBD2,16,TGCGCCAGCAGCTTGAGGGTAGCGGGGGATCAAGAGACCCAGTACTTC,CASSLRVAGDQETQYF
NA,TRBJ2-5,TRBV2,NA,12,TGTGCCAGCGCCTGGAACCAAGAGACCCAGTACTTC,CASAWNQETQYF
NA,TRBJ2-5,TRBV14,TRBD2,17,TGTGCCAGCAGCCAAGATCTAGCTAGCGGATCACAAGAGACCCAGTACTTC,CASSQDLASGSQETQYF
NA,TRBJ2-7,TRBV28,TRBD1,15,TGTGCCAGCAGTTTACCAGGGGGCGCAACCTACGAGCAGTACTTC,CASSLPGGATYEQYF
NA,TRBJ2-7,TRBV11-2,NA,16,TGTGCCAGCAGCCGCTCGGGGCAGGCGAGCTCCTACGAGCAGTACTTC,CASSRSGQASSYEQYF
NA,TRBJ2-7,TRBV2,NA,15,TGTGCCAGCAGTGCGAGACCTCTGAGCTCCTACGAGCAGTACTTC,CASSARPLSSYEQYF
NA,TRBJ1-1,TRBV20-1,TRBD1,11,TGCAGTGCCAGGACAGGGAGAAACGCTTTCTTT,CSARTGRNAFF
NA,TRBJ1-2,TRBV7-2,NA,15,TGTGCCAGCAGCAGGGATCAGGGAAATGAGGGAGGCTACACCTTC,CASSRDQGNEGGYTF
NA,TRBJ1-5,TRBV5-1,TRBD1,16,TGCGCCAGCAGCTTAGGATTGGCAGGGGGCGGACAGCCCCAGCATTTT,CASSLGLAGGGQPQHF
NA,TRBJ1-2,TRBV27,NA,15,TGTGCCAGCAAGATCGAAGGCGGGGACGTCTATGGCTACACCTTC,CASKIEGGDVYGYTF
NA,TRBJ1-4,TRBV5-1,NA,16,TGCGCCAGCAGCTTGGAAGTCGGGGGAACTAATGAAAAACTGTTTTTT,CASSLEVGGTNEKLFF
NA,TRBJ1-1,TRBV4-2,NA,16,TGTGCCAGCAGCCAAACACAACGCCGTCAGGGTACTGAAGCTTTCTTT,CASSQTQRRQGTEAFF
once,TRBJ1-5,TRBV2,NA,16,TGTGCCAGCAGTGACCCGGGTCCAGCGCGGTCTCAGCCCCAGCATTTT,CASSDPGPARSQPQHF
NA,TRBJ1-5,TRBV5-8,TRBD1,13,TGTGCCAGCGGACTACGGACAGGGACTCCCCAGCATTTT,CASGLRTGTPQHF
NA,TRBJ1-2,TRBV6-1,NA,13,TGTGCCAGCAGTGAATCGCCCTTCTATGGCTACACCTTC,CASSESPFYGYTF
NA,TRBJ1-5,TRBV6-1,NA,17,TGTGCCAGCAGTGAATTAGGGTCAGGGGTGACGAATCAGCCCCAGCATTTT,CASSELGSGVTNQPQHF
NA,TRBJ1-2,TRBV5-4,TRBD1,13,TGTGCCAGCAGTCGGACAGGGTCTCTGGGCTACACCTTC,CASSRTGSLGYTF
NA,TRBJ1-5,TRBV19,NA,14,TGTGCCAGTCAATCGTTGAGTAGCAATCAGCCCCAGCATTTT,CASQSLSSNQPQHF
NA,TRBJ2-7,TRBV7-6,NA,16,TGTGCCAGCAGCTTAGAGAATGGGGTAAAGCCCTACGAGCAGTACTTC,CASSLENGVKPYEQYF
NA,TRBJ1-2,TRBV28,NA,15,TGTGCCAGCAGACCTAGAAGCAGCGCTATCTATGGCTACACCTTC,CASRPRSSAIYGYTF
NA,TRBJ1-1,TRBV5-1,NA,13,TGCGCCAGCAGCCAAGGACTCGGGCGTGAAGCTTTCTTT,CASSQGLGREAFF
few,TRBJ1-1,TRBV9,NA,13,TGTGCCAGCAGCGTAGGGCAAGACACTGAAGCTTTCTTT,CASSVGQDTEAFF
NA,TRBJ1-4,TRBV5-4,TRBD1,15,TGTGCCAGCAGCCGAGGGACAGGGGTTAATGAAAAACTGTTTTTT,CASSRGTGVNEKLFF
NA,TRBJ2-5,TRBV29-1,NA,13,TGCAGCGTTGCAGGGGGGGGCCTAGAGACCCAGTACTTC,CSVAGGGLETQYF
NA,TRBJ1-1,TRBV9,TRBD1,15,TGTGCCAGCAGCGGATACAGGGGGCCCATAACTGAAGCTTTCTTT,CASSGYRGPITEAFF
NA,TRBJ1-5,TRBV2,TRBD1,16,TGTGCCAGCAGTCCCGGACAGGGACGTGGCAATCAGCCCCAGCATTTT,CASSPGQGRGNQPQHF
few,TRBJ1-5,TRBV2,NA,16,TGTGCCAGCAGAAAATGGCAGGGTTATAGCAATCAGCCCCAGCATTTT,CASRKWQGYSNQPQHF
NA,TRBJ2-7,TRBV9,NA,13,TGTGCCAGCAGCGTAGACAGGGCTGGGGAGCAGTACTTC,CASSVDRAGEQYF
NA,TRBJ1-4,TRBV5-1,TRBD1,16,TGCGCCAGCAGCTTGGTAGTAGGGGGCCAAGTTGAAAAACTGTTTTTT,CASSLVVGGQVEKLFF
NA,TRBJ2-7,TRBV5-1,TRBD2,14,TGCGCCAGCAGCTCCCTAGCGGGGGGTACCGAGCAGTACTTC,CASSSLAGGTEQYF
NA,TRBJ1-2,TRBV5-5,TRBD1,14,TGTGCCAGCAGCGCTCCCTGGACAGGGATGGGCTACACCTTC,CASSAPWTGMGYTF
NA,TRBJ1-2,TRBV5-1,TRBD1,14,TGCGCCAGCAGCAGAACAGGGGGCGACGATGGCTACACCTTC,CASSRTGGDDGYTF
NA,TRBJ1-1,TRBV6-5,NA,12,TGTGCCAGCAGCCCCGATTACACTGAAGCTTTCTTT,CASSPDYTEAFF
once,TRBJ1-1,TRBV7-9,NA,13,TGTGCCAGCAGCTTAGCGGGGGAGACTGAAGCTTTCTTT,CASSLAGETEAFF
NA,TRBJ2-5,TRBV9,NA,15,TGTGCCAGCAGCGTGGGGGCTCAGGGATATGAGACCCAGTACTTC,CASSVGAQGYETQYF
NA,TRBJ1-1,TRBV25-1,TRBD1,13,TGTGCCAGCATAGACAGGGTGAACACTGAAGCTTTCTTT,CASIDRVNTEAFF
NA,TRBJ2-2,TRBV7-9,TRBD1,17,TGTGCCAGCACCGATTCGGCGGACAGGGTGGGGACCGGGGAGCTGTTTTTT,CASTDSADRVGTGELFF
NA,TRBJ1-1,TRBV6-1,NA,13,TGTGCCAGCCGAACGTCCCGATTGGGTGAAGCTTTCTTT,CASRTSRLGEAFF
few,TRBJ1-5,TRBV19,NA,15,TGTGCCAGTAGTCTCCTGGGTCTAAGCAATCAGCCCCAGCATTTT,CASSLLGLSNQPQHF
NA,TRBJ2-2,TRBV2,NA,14,TGTGCCAGCAAAGGTCCTACCTGGGACCGGGAGCTGTTTTTT,CASKGPTWDRELFF
NA,TRBJ2-2,TRBV5-5,TRBD2,13,TGTGCCAGCAGCCGTCGGACTAGCGGGGAGCTGTTTTTT,CASSRRTSGELFF
NA,TRBJ1-3,TRBV4-1,NA,16,TGCGCCAGCAGCCCTTCTGGGACACTTTCTGGAAACACCATATATTTT,CASSPSGTLSGNTIYF
NA,TRBJ1-2,TRBV6-6,NA,14,TGTGCCAGCAGTTACCCGGGAGCTAACTATGGCTACACCTTC,CASSYPGANYGYTF
NA,TRBJ1-1,TRBV7-3,NA,16,TGTGCCAGCAGCTTAAAGAGCGGGGGGTTTAACACTGAAGCTTTCTTT,CASSLKSGGFNTEAFF
NA,TRBJ1-1,TRBV7-6,NA,13,TGTGCCAGCAGCTTGAGGGGGAACACTGAAGCTTTCTTT,CASSLRGNTEAFF
NA,TRBJ2-5,TRBV28,NA,12,TGTGCCAGCAGTCGCGACCAAGAGACCCAGTACTTC,CASSRDQETQYF
NA,TRBJ2-1,TRBV27,TRBD2,13,TGTGCCAGCAGACAGCGGGGGTACAATGAGCAGTTCTTC,CASRQRGYNEQFF
NA,TRBJ2-2,TRBV5-4,NA,16,TGTGCCAGCAGCTTGGAGGCTGGGGTGGGCACCGGGGAGCTGTTTTTT,CASSLEAGVGTGELFF
NA,TRBJ2-1,TRBV7-3,NA,14,TGTGCCAGCAGCTTAATCGGTGGTGTCGATGAGCAGTTCTTC,CASSLIGGVDEQFF
NA,TRBJ1-1,TRBV30,NA,17,TGTGCCTGGAGTCTAAGGGGCAGGGGCCCGAGGAACACTGAAGCTTTCTTT,CAWSLRGRGPRNTEAFF
NA,TRBJ1-1,TRBV6-1,NA,13,TGTGCCAGCAGACAGGGTATAGTCACTGAAGCTTTCTTT,CASRQGIVTEAFF
NA,TRBJ1-1,TRBV28,TRBD1,15,TGTGCCAGCAGTACCGGCGGGACAGGGAACACTGAAGCTTTCTTT,CASSTGGTGNTEAFF
NA,TRBJ2-7,TRBV28,NA,13,TGTGCCAGCTCGAGGAATTCGCCCTACGAGCAGTACTTC,CASSRNSPYEQYF